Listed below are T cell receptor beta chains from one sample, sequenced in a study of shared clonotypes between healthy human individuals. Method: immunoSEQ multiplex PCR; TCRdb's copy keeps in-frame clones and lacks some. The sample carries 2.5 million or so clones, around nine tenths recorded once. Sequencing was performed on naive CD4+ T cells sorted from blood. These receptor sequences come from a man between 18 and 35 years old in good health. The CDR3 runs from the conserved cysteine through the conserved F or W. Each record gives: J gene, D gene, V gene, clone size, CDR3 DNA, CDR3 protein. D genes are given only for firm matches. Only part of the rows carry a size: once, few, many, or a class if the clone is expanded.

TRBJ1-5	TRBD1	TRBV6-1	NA	TGTGCCAGCAGCACAGGGGAGGGCAATCAGCCCCAGCATTTT	CASSTGEGNQPQHF
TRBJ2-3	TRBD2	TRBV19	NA	TGTGCCAGTGGTTATTCGACTAGCGGGAGTGAACCAGATACGCAGTATTTT	CASGYSTSGSEPDTQYF
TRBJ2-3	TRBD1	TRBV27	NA	TGTGCCAGCAGTCAAGACAGGGGGAAAGGCACAGATACGCAGTATTTT	CASSQDRGKGTDTQYF
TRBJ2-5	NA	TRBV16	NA	TGTGCCAGCAAGGGCCTGGCGGAGGGAAACCAAGAGACCCAGTACTTC	CASKGLAEGNQETQYF
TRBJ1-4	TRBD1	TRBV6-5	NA	TGTGCCAGCAGTTCTATACAGGGGGCAAGTGGAAAACTGTTTTTT	CASSSIQGASGKLFF
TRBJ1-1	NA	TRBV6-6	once	TGTGCCAGCAGTTACTATACGGGACGGAGGGCTGAAGCTTTCTTT	CASSYYTGRRAEAFF
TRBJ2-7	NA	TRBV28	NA	TGTGCCAGCAATAGAGACTACGAGCAGTACTTC	CASNRDYEQYF
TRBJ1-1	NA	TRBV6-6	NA	TGTGCCAGCAGGCCGGGACAAACGAACACTGAAGCTTTCTTT	CASRPGQTNTEAFF
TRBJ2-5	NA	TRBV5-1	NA	TGCGCCAGCAGCAGGGGGTTTTGGGGACAAGAGACCCAGTACTTC	CASSRGFWGQETQYF
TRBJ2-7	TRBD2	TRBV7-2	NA	TGTGCCAGCAGCTTAGCGAGGACTAGCGGAGGGGCATCCTACGAGCAGTACTTC	CASSLARTSGGASYEQYF
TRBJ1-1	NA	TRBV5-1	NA	TGCGCCAGCAGCTTGGTAAAGGGGGTCTCTGAAGCTTTCTTT	CASSLVKGVSEAFF
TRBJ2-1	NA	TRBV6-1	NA	TGTGCCAGCCAAAGGGAGACAGGCGGGGTGGGGGAGCAGTTCTTC	CASQRETGGVGEQFF
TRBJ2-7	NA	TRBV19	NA	TGTGCCAGTAGTATCGAGGGACACACATACGAGCAGTACTTC	CASSIEGHTYEQYF
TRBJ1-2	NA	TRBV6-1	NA	TGTGCCAGCAGTGAAAACCTACGGGTTGGCTACACCTTC	CASSENLRVGYTF
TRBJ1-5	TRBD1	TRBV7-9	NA	TGTGCCAGCAGCAAAATAACAGGGGTGAGCAATCAGCCCCAGCATTTT	CASSKITGVSNQPQHF
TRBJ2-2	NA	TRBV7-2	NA	TGTGCCAGCAGCCCCCGGAGTGGGCTAATTCCCACCGGGGAGCTGTTTTTT	CASSPRSGLIPTGELFF
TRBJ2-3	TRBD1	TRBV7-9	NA	TGTGCCAGCTACAGATGGACAGGGTTTCTAATTAGCACAGATACGCAGTATTTT	CASYRWTGFLISTDTQYF
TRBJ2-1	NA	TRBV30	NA	TGTGCCGGAAAGGCAGATGCCTACAATGAGCAGTTCTTC	CAGKADAYNEQFF
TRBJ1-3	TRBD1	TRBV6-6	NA	TGTGCCAGCAGGCCAGGGGGTGATGGAAACACCATATATTTT	CASRPGGDGNTIYF
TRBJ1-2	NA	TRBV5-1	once	TGCGCCAGCAGCCCCAGGACAGACCCTATGGGAGGCTACACCTTC	CASSPRTDPMGGYTF
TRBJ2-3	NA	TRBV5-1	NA	TGCGCCAGCAGCTTGGGAACTAGCACAGATACGCAGTATTTT	CASSLGTSTDTQYF
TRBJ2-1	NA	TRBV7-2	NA	TGTGCCAGCAGCATCCTCCAAGGTTACGAGCAGTTCTTC	CASSILQGYEQFF
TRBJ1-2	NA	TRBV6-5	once	TGTGCCAGCAGTTACAGTCATATACAGGGCGGCTACACCTTC	CASSYSHIQGGYTF
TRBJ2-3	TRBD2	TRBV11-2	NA	TGTGCCAGCAGCTTAAAGACTAGCGGACGACTCACAGATACGCAGTATTTT	CASSLKTSGRLTDTQYF
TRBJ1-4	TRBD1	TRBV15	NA	TGTGCCACCAGCAGAGAACGAGGGGGCTGGACTAATGAAAAACTGTTTTTT	CATSRERGGWTNEKLFF
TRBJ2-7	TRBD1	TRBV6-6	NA	TGTGCCAGCAGTCCCCGGACAGGGGAGTCCTACGAGCAGTACTTC	CASSPRTGESYEQYF
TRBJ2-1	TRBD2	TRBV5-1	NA	TGCGCCAGCAGCTTGCTAGCGGGAGGGCCAGATGAGCAGTTCTTC	CASSLLAGGPDEQFF
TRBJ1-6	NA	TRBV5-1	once	TGCGCCAGCAGCTTGGTCGGGGGCTCCTATAATTCACCCCTCCACTTT	CASSLVGGSYNSPLHF
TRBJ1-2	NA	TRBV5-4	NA	TGTGCCAGCAGCTTGGTCAACAGCCAGTATGGCTACACCTTC	CASSLVNSQYGYTF
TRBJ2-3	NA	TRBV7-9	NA	TGTGCCAGCAGCTTAGGGACCCGGACGAGGACAGATACGCAGTATTTT	CASSLGTRTRTDTQYF
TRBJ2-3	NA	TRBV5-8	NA	TGTGCCAGCAGCTTGGGACTAGTTTATGATACGCAGTATTTT	CASSLGLVYDTQYF
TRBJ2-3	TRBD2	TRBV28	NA	TGTGCCAGCAGTTTACTAGCGGGATCCACAGATACGCAGTATTTT	CASSLLAGSTDTQYF
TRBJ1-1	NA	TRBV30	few	TGTGCCTGGAACATCCAGGGGAACACTGAAGCTTTCTTT	CAWNIQGNTEAFF
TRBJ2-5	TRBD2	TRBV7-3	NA	TGTGCCAGCAGCTCGACGGGGACTAGTGAGACCCAGTACTTC	CASSSTGTSETQYF
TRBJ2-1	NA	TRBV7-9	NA	TGTGCCAGCAGCTCCGGACAGACCTACAATGAGCAGTTCTTC	CASSSGQTYNEQFF